One T cell receptor (beta chain) is described in this entry. This specimen belongs to a study of OX40 agonist ivuxolimab in advanced cancers. The protocol was immunoSEQ multiplex PCR, while the TCRdb copy is restricted to in-frame clones and leaves out a portion. The data show about 6,000 clones, with around 77% seen just once and 20% to 30% held by the top ten. There are 11 residues in the CDR3. Germline lookup yields CDR1 WSHSY and CDR2 SAAADI. V dropped 0 bases and J dropped 4 bases, with 1 base sitting between them. V is TRBV10-2 and J is TRBJ2-7; D is unresolved. This TCR came from an adult with an advanced solid tumor such as melanoma, head and neck, liver or kidney cancer. Material: CD4+ or CD8+ T cells sorted from blood, obtained in a trial of the OX40 agonist ivuxolimab. The DNA for the CDR3 is TGCGCCAGCAGTGAGTCTTACGAGCAGTACTTC. As protein: CASSESYEQYF.